This T cell receptor (beta chain) was documented in a study of shared clonotypes between healthy human individuals. Study-wide points: Among the subsets, naive ones generally showed larger estimated richness than memory ones. Rarefaction demonstrated incomplete sorted-subset sequencing despite large depth.

Germline V gene lookup returns CDR1 LGHNA and CDR2 YSLEER. V lost 0 bases, J lost 8 bases, and 10 bases lay in between. The CDR3 contains 14 residues. CD45RO-negative cells were positively selected for CCR7, leaving out terminally differentiated effector memory CD45RA+ cells. Nashville, Tennessee was home to all donors, each a Caucasian adult. Profiled with immunoSEQ multiplex PCR; TCRdb holds only in-frame clones, not every one. This sample has roughly 2 million clones; around 96% occur once, and the top ten carry roughly 1%. This clone was counted once. Its specificity is not known. The sequence came from a man younger than 35 in good health. The sample comprised naive CD8+ T cells sorted from blood. This rearrangement joins TRBV4-3 to TRBJ2-2; maybe TRBD1 (5 bases). The CDR3 DNA follows: TGCGCCAGCAGCCAAGATTTAGGGGTAGGGGAGCTGTTTTTT. It translates to CASSQDLGVGELFF.